Presented here are 32 T cell receptor beta chains from one specimen sequenced in a study of blood T cell repertoires in COVID-19. Profiled with immunoSEQ multiplex PCR; TCRdb holds only in-frame clones, not every one. The sample records fewer than 70,000 clones, around 87% being singletons. Specimen: peripheral blood. The receptors come from a man between 50 and 59 years old with active COVID-19.

The chain recombines TRBV27 with TRBJ1-2, with D maybe TRBD1 (6 bases). The CDR3 sequence is 13 residues long. CDR1 MNHEY and CDR2 SMNVEV come from the germline V gene (reference sequence). The germline V and J ends were trimmed by 4 bases and 10 bases, with 16 bases remaining between them. CDR3: CASSWGGGRPYTF. CDR3 DNA: TGTGCCAGCAGTTGGGGGGGCGGCCGGCCCTACACCTTC.

A single count supports this clone. This sequence joins TRBV7-2 and TRBJ1-2; 8 positions agree with TRBD1. The CDR3 consists of 14 residues. CDR1 SGHTA and CDR2 FQGNSA come from the germline V gene. The V segment lost 4 bases and the J segment 4 bases; nucleotides outside the gene matches: 5. CDR3 sequence: CASSWDRQTYGYTF. The CDR3 nucleotides read TGTGCCAGCAGCTGGGACAGGCAAACCTATGGCTACACCTTC.

The chain carries TRBV30 and TRBJ2-3; 11 bases match TRBD2. The CDR3 totals 13 residues. Trimming removed 4 bases from V and 5 bases from J; junction bases left unmatched: 2. Per the germline V gene, CDR1 is GTSNPN and CDR2 is SVGIG (reference sequence). CDR3 protein: CAWIAGGGDTQYF. The CDR3 DNA reads TGTGCCTGGATAGCGGGAGGGGGAGATACGCAGTATTTT.

This clone was detected once. CDR3 region: CAFQPGRSYEQYF. The CDR3 DNA sequence: TGTGCCTTTCAGCCGGGTCGTTCCTACGAGCAGTACTTC. This chain joins TRBV30 and TRBJ2-7; D ambiguous. Germline V gene data show CDR1 as GTSNPN and CDR2 as SVGIG (reference sequence). V dropped 7 bases and J dropped 1 base, with 14 bases sitting between them. CDR3 length: 13 amino acids. The full variable domain, in which reference TRBV30 and TRBJ2-7 provide the parts outside the CDR3, is SQTIHQWPATLVQPVGSPLSLECTVEGTSNPNLYWYRQAAGRGLQLLFYSVGIGQISSEVPQNLSASRPQDRQFILSSKKLLLSDSGFYLCAFQPGRSYEQYFGPGTRLTVT.

The chain is built from TRBV28 and TRBJ2-7; tentatively, D is TRBD1 (5 bases). This CDR3 has 15 residues. Germline lookup yields CDR1 MDHEN and CDR2 SYDVKM. Trimming shortened V by 5 bases and J by 0 bases, and 14 bases separated the two germline ends. CDR3 coding DNA: TGTGCCAGCAGTCGTGCTTTCGACAGCTCCTACGAGCAGTACTTC. Its translation is CASSRAFDSSYEQYF. The full variable domain, rest sourced from reference TRBV28 and TRBJ2-7, is DVKVTQSSRYLVKRTGEKVFLECVQDMDHENMFWYRQDPGLGLRLIYFSYDVKMKEKGDIPEGYSVSREKKERFSLILESASTNQTSMYLCASSRAFDSSYEQYFGPGTRLTVT.

The rearrangement links TRBV3-1 (or the pseudogene TRBV3-2) to TRBJ2-5, with TRBD1 as a possible D gene (6 bases). Trimming pared 4 bases from V and 4 bases from J, leaving 10 bases between. This CDR3 spans 13 amino acids. Germline V gene sequence: CDR1 LGHDT, CDR2 YNNKEL (reference sequence). Written as DNA, the CDR3 is TGTGCCAGCAGCCCCGGACAGATAGAGACCCAGTACTTC. This encodes CASSPGQIETQYF.

This chain connects TRBV9 to TRBJ2-2, with D uncertain. V lost 0 bases to trimming and J lost 4 bases, with 7 bases between them. In germline, CDR1 is SGDLS, CDR2 YYNGEE. This CDR3 spans 14 amino acids. The CDR3 protein is CASSVGAPTGELFF. CDR3 DNA sequence: TGTGCCAGCAGCGTAGGAGCACCCACCGGGGAGCTGTTTTTT.

The chain employs TRBV30 and TRBJ2-5; 7 bases match TRBD2. J was trimmed by 0 bases and V by 0 bases; bases with no gene match: 13. Germline CDR1 reads GTSNPN; CDR2 reads SVGIG (reference sequence). This CDR3 has 18 amino acids. The CDR3 protein is CAWSVRTKLARYQETQYF. In DNA, the CDR3 is TGTGCCTGGAGTGTCCGGACCAAACTAGCGAGATACCAAGAGACCCAGTACTTC.

The chain is built from TRBV27 and TRBJ2-4; TRBD2 matches 9 bases. The CDR3 consists of 15 residues. Germline assignment: CDR1 MNHEY and CDR2 SMNVEV (reference sequence). The V gene end was trimmed by 6 bases and the J gene end by 4 bases; junction bases not matched to a gene: 7. Here the CDR3 reads CASSPLAGRKNIQYF. In DNA form, the CDR3 reads TGTGCCAGCAGCCCCCTAGCGGGAAGGAAAAACATTCAGTACTTC.

This clone was counted only a few times. V is TRBV6-2 or TRBV6-3 and J is TRBJ1-2; TRBD1 aligns across 9 bases. Germline V gene sequence: CDR1 MNHEY, CDR2 SVGEGT. Trimming at V came to 0 bases and at J to 7 bases, leaving 6 bases not matched to a gene. The CDR3 extends over 15 amino acids. The CDR3 spells CASSYSKQGAPGYTF. The DNA of the CDR3 is TGTGCCAGCAGTTACTCGAAACAGGGGGCGCCTGGCTACACCTTC.

The chain recombines TRBV15 with TRBJ2-4, with a tentative D call TRBD2 (7 bases). The V gene lost 8 bases and the J gene lost 3 bases, with 14 bases spanning the gap. CDR1 is LNHNV, CDR2 YYDKDF, per germline (reference sequence). This CDR3 is built from 14 residues. The CDR3 sequence is CATGEGGSKNIQYF. The CDR3 DNA is TGTGCCACCGGGGAGGGGGGGAGCAAAAACATTCAGTACTTC.

V is TRBV7-9 and J is TRBJ2-1, with a weak D call TRBD2 (6 bases). The CDR3 sequence is 17 residues long. Per the germline V gene, CDR1 is SEHNR and CDR2 is FQNEAQ (reference sequence). The ends were cut back, 2 bases at V and 7 bases at J, with 21 bases in the middle. The CDR3 DNA follows: TGTGCCAGCAGCTTAAGTTATGGGACTCCCCCAGGTAATGAGCAGTTCTTC. Its translation: CASSLSYGTPPGNEQFF.

This chain connects TRBV5-1 to TRBJ2-7; D possibly corresponds to TRBD1 (6 bases). The CDR3 contains 15 residues. Trimming removed 2 bases from V and 3 bases from J, with 15 bases in between. Germline CDR1 and CDR2: SGHRS and YFSETQ. CDR3 sequence: CASSFGALDSYEQYF. DNA of the CDR3: TGCGCCAGCAGCTTCGGGGCTTTGGACAGCTACGAGCAGTACTTC. The full variable domain, its missing parts supplied by reference TRBV5-1 and TRBJ2-7, is KAGVTQTPRYLIKTRGQQVTLSCSPISGHRSVSWYQQTPGQGLQFLFEYFSETQRNKGNFPGRFSGRQFSNSRSEMNVSTLELGDSALYLCASSFGALDSYEQYFGPGTRLTVT.

The chain has TRBV5-1 and TRBJ2-7; 7 bases match TRBD1. With 0 bases clipped from V and 4 bases from J, the junction kept 7 bases outside the gene matches. The CDR3 totals 15 residues. Germline CDR1 and CDR2: SGHRS and YFSETQ. This chain's CDR3 is CASSLEPQGSYEQYF. Written as DNA, the CDR3 is TGCGCCAGCAGCTTGGAACCACAGGGGTCTTACGAGCAGTACTTC.

V is TRBV3-1 (or the pseudogene TRBV3-2) and J is TRBJ2-1; perhaps TRBD1 as D (5 bases). In germline, CDR1 is LGHDT, CDR2 YNNKEL (reference sequence). The V end lost 4 bases, the J end lost 12 bases, and 13 bases lay between the germline ends. CDR3 length: 12 amino acids. The CDR3 region has the DNA TGTGCCAGCAGCCCTCAGGGTGTGGTGCAGTTCTTC. Translation gives CASSPQGVVQFF.

This sequence joins TRBV7-3 and TRBJ2-7; D unclear. The CDR3 loop spans 13 amino acids. V shed 5 bases and J shed 3 bases, with 11 bases lying between them. Germline assignment: CDR1 SGHTA and CDR2 FQGTGA. The CDR3 nucleotides read TGTGCCAGCAGCGCCTCCCCGGGCTACGAGCAGTACTTC. Translated: CASSASPGYEQYF.

This clone was counted a single time. The chain uses TRBV28 and TRBJ1-5; D might be TRBD1 (6 bases). This CDR3 region has 15 residues. Trimming cost V 4 bases and J 6 bases, with 16 bases left between them. Germline lookup yields CDR1 MDHEN and CDR2 SYDVKM. CDR3 protein: CASSSILRGGQPQHF. For the CDR3, the DNA is TGTGCCAGCAGTTCGATACTCAGGGGCGGTCAGCCCCAGCATTTT.

This clone was found once. This chain joins TRBV6-5 and TRBJ1-4; 10 bases are shared with TRBD1. The CDR3 spans 13 residues. The V segment lost 10 bases and the J segment 8 bases; nucleotides outside the gene matches: 7. Germline V gene data show CDR1 as MNHEY and CDR2 as SVGAGI. The CDR3 sequence: CAILGTGVEKLFF. The DNA for the CDR3 is TGTGCCATCCTCGGGACAGGGGTAGAAAAACTGTTTTTT.

This clone occurred a few times. The chain combines TRBV29-1 with TRBJ2-2; a weak D match, TRBD1 (6 bases). CDR1 and CDR2 (germline): SQVTM, ANQGSEA. There are 16 residues in the CDR3. Trimming stripped 4 bases from V and 2 bases from J, with 17 bases between. The CDR3 DNA reads TGCAGCGTTGCCCTAGGGGGTGGCACAAACACCGGGGAGCTGTTTTTT. This gives the protein CSVALGGGTNTGELFF.

CDR3 loop: CATGDRGDGNQPQHF. The CDR3 DNA reads as TGTGCCACCGGAGACAGGGGTGACGGCAATCAGCCCCAGCATTTT. V usage is TRBV6-5 and J usage is TRBJ1-5, with 8 bases identical to TRBD1. The germline V gene encodes CDR1 MNHEY and CDR2 SVGAGI. This CDR3 spans 15 amino acids. The V segment lost 10 bases and the J segment 2 bases; nucleotides outside the gene matches: 10.

This rearrangement joins TRBV28 to TRBJ1-6, with a tentative D call TRBD1 (5 bases). The CDR3 is 13 residues long. Trimming took 8 bases from V and 7 from J, leaving 12 bases between them. Germline V CDR1 and CDR2: MDHEN, SYDVKM. CDR3: CASGDSSNSPLHF. The CDR3 DNA sequence: TGTGCCAGCGGTGACAGCTCCAATTCACCCCTCCACTTT.

The chain's CDR3 is CASTDMAEGYTF. In DNA form, the CDR3 reads TGTGCCAGCACGGACATGGCCGAGGGCTACACCTTC. This chain joins TRBV28 and TRBJ1-2, with D possibly matching TRBD1 (5 bases). The length of the CDR3 is 12 residues. Trimming shortened V by 7 bases and J by 8 bases, and 14 bases separated the two germline ends. Germline V lookup: CDR1 MDHEN, CDR2 SYDVKM.

The chain joins TRBV19 to TRBJ2-4; TRBD2 might be the D (5 bases). Germline CDR1 reads LNHDA; CDR2 reads SQIVND (reference sequence). The ends were cut back, 5 bases at V and 8 bases at J, with 10 bases in the middle. The CDR3 consists of 12 residues. DNA of the CDR3: TGTGCCAGTAGTTCACTAGGAGACATTCAGTACTTC. Its protein is CASSSLGDIQYF.

The chain employs TRBV9 and TRBJ1-4; a weak D match, TRBD1 (5 bases). Germline CDR1 and CDR2: SGDLS and YYNGEE. Trimming stripped 0 bases from V and 6 bases from J, with 12 bases between. The length of the CDR3 is 15 residues. In nucleotides, the CDR3 is TGTGCCAGCAGCGTAGCGGGGGGGTATCATGAAAAACTGTTTTTT. This gives the protein CASSVAGGYHEKLFF.

This chain uses TRBV5-1 with TRBJ2-1, with 11 bases lining up with TRBD2. V was pared by 7 bases and J by 3 bases, with 0 bases of the junction left unmatched. This CDR3 has 13 residues. The germline V gene has CDR1 SGHRS and CDR2 YFSETQ. The CDR3 DNA reads as TGCGCCAGCGGGACTAGCGGCTACAATGAGCAGTTCTTC. Protein product: CASGTSGYNEQFF. The full variable domain, rest sourced from reference TRBV5-1 and TRBJ2-1, is KAGVTQTPRYLIKTRGQQVTLSCSPISGHRSVSWYQQTPGQGLQFLFEYFSETQRNKGNFPGRFSGRQFSNSRSEMNVSTLELGDSALYLCASGTSGYNEQFFGPGTRLTVL.

The chain carries TRBV9 and TRBJ2-7; 9 positions agree with TRBD1. V shed 3 bases and J 12 bases; nucleotides not matched to a gene: 10. CDR3 length: 13 amino acids. Germline V CDR1 and CDR2: SGDLS, YYNGEE. CDR3 nucleotide sequence: TGTGCCAGCAGCGCCGGACAGGGGTCTACCCCGTACTTC. This sequence encodes CASSAGQGSTPYF.

The gene calls are TRBV29-1 and TRBJ1-1; 9 bases align to TRBD1. In germline, CDR1 is SQVTM, CDR2 ANQGSEA. This CDR3 region has 13 residues. With 7 bases clipped from V and 3 bases from J, the junction kept 6 bases outside the gene matches. The DNA of the CDR3 is TGCAGCGCTCGACAGGGGGTTGACACTGAAGCTTTCTTT. It specifies CSARQGVDTEAFF. The full variable domain, rest sourced from reference TRBV29-1 and TRBJ1-1, is SAVISQKPSRDICQRGTSLTIQCQVDSQVTMMFWYRQQPGQSLTLIATANQGSEATYESGFVIDKFPISRPNLTFSTLTVSNMSPEDSSIYLCSARQGVDTEAFFGQGTRLTVV.

The V and J genes are TRBV6-6 and TRBJ1-2; D unresolved. Deletions cut 2 bases from V and 5 bases from J, with 3 bases between. This CDR3 has 11 residues. Germline V gene data show CDR1 as MNHNY and CDR2 as SVGAGI (reference sequence). CDR3 residues: CASSYRYGYTF. As DNA, the CDR3 is TGTGCCAGCAGTTACCGGTATGGCTACACCTTC.

The V gene is TRBV12-3 or TRBV12-4, the J gene TRBJ1-2; D perhaps matches TRBD1 (6 bases). CDR3 size: 11 residues. With 4 bases removed from V and 6 bases from J, the gap between germline ends came to 6 bases. The CDR3 region has the DNA TGTGCCAGCAGTTACAGGGATGGCTACACCTTC. Encoded protein: CASSYRDGYTF.

The V gene is TRBV5-1, the J gene TRBJ2-7, with TRBD2 matching 7 bases. Germline lookup yields CDR1 SGHRS and CDR2 YFSETQ. Losses at the gene ends were 0 bases for V and 2 bases for J; bases not matched to a gene: 5. CDR3 length: 15 amino acids. DNA for the CDR3: TGCGCCAGCAGCTTGGGATCTAGCGGCACCTACGAGCAGTACTTC. Translating it yields CASSLGSSGTYEQYF.

The J gene is TRBJ1-2, the V gene TRBV28; weak D call: TRBD1 (6 bases). V was pared by 5 bases and J by 3 bases, with 13 bases between. The CDR3 extends over 14 amino acids. Germline CDR1 is MDHEN and CDR2 is SYDVKM. In DNA, the CDR3 is TGTGCCAGCAGTGCAAGGGGGTTTTACTATGGCTACACCTTC. Amino acids: CASSARGFYYGYTF.

The table lists this clone with a count of one. V usage is TRBV5-1 and J usage is TRBJ2-7; 9 bases are a match to TRBD1. Germline assignment: CDR1 SGHRS and CDR2 YFSETQ. The CDR3 sequence is 16 residues long. V gave up 1 base and J gave up 3 bases; unmatched junction bases: 8. CDR3 sequence (DNA): TGCGCCAGCAGCTTGTTGGGGACAGGGAACGACTACGAGCAGTACTTC. Protein sequence: CASSLLGTGNDYEQYF.